These 15 T cell receptor beta chains were all obtained from the same sample, sequenced in a study of blood T cell repertoires in COVID-19. Using immunoSEQ multiplex PCR, the repertoire was profiled, and TCRdb retains in-frame clones only, with some absent. The sample has roughly 190,000 clones, 82% seen once. The sequenced material came from PBMCs or T cells enriched from blood (not recorded which). Receptors were obtained from a woman aged 60-75 years with acute COVID-19.

The chain employs TRBV2 and TRBJ1-5; D is perhaps TRBD1 (6 bases). Trimming removed 8 bases from V and 7 bases from J, with 15 bases in between. CDR3 length equals 13 residues. The germline V gene encodes CDR1 SNHLY and CDR2 FYNNEI. CDR3 in DNA: TGTGCCAGCCAAGCGGACAGTTTGCAGCCCCAGCATTTT. Its translation is CASQADSLQPQHF.

The gene calls are TRBV3-1 (or the pseudogene TRBV3-2) and TRBJ2-1; D is uncertain. Germline CDR1 reads LGHDT; CDR2 reads YNNKEL (reference sequence). The V end lost 3 bases, the J end lost 5 bases, and 11 bases lay between the germline ends. The length of the CDR3 is 14 residues. The CDR3 loop is CASSHIAEDNEQFF. CDR3 DNA: TGTGCCAGCAGCCACATAGCAGAAGACAATGAGCAGTTCTTC.

J is TRBJ2-2 and V is TRBV7-9, with 8 bases aligning to TRBD1. Germline V gene lookup returns CDR1 SEHNR and CDR2 FQNEAQ (reference sequence). The CDR3 extends over 15 amino acids. V dropped 1 base and J dropped 6; count of bases not matched to a gene: 4. CDR3 sequence (DNA): TGTGCCAGCAGCTTAGAGGGACAGGACGCCGGGGAGCTGTTTTTT. As protein: CASSLEGQDAGELFF.

This clone was seen just once. This sequence joins TRBV5-6 and TRBJ2-5; D is possibly TRBD2 (6 bases). Germline values: CDR1 SGHDT, CDR2 YYEEEE. The V end lost 4 bases, the J end lost 5 bases, and 6 bases lay between the germline ends. This CDR3 region has 11 residues. The DNA of the CDR3 is TGTGCCAGCAGCAGCGGGGAGACCCAGTACTTC. It yields the protein CASSSGETQYF.

The CDR3 sequence: CAWTPNSYEQYF. CDR3 DNA: TGTGCCTGGACCCCCAACAGCTACGAGCAGTACTTC. The genes are TRBV30 and TRBJ2-7; D unresolved. V was pared by 4 bases and J by 3 bases, with 10 bases between. Looked up from germline, CDR1 is GTSNPN and CDR2 is SVGIG (reference sequence). The CDR3 consists of 12 residues.

V and J are TRBV20-1 and TRBJ2-3; the match to TRBD2 covers 7 bases. The CDR3 length is 11 residues. With V trimmed by 5 bases and J by 8 bases, 4 bases remained unmatched. CDR1 and CDR2 from the germline V gene are DFQATT and SNEGSKA (reference sequence). In DNA form, the CDR3 reads TGCAGTGCTCCTCGCGGGGGTACGCAGTATTTT. Translated, it gives CSAPRGGTQYF.

The chain has TRBV10-3 and TRBJ1-4, with D possibly being TRBD1 (5 bases). Germline CDR1 reads ENHRY; CDR2 reads SYGVKD. Trimming cost V 6 bases and J 0 bases, with 11 bases left between them. This CDR3 has 15 residues. Written as DNA, the CDR3 is TGTGCCATCAGCAATACAGGTGCAACTAATGAAAAACTGTTTTTT. Translated, it gives CAISNTGATNEKLFF.

The rearrangement uses TRBV24-1 and TRBJ2-2, with D hard to call. Trimming removed 5 bases at V and 7 bases at J, with 7 bases between. CDR1 and CDR2 (germline): KGHDR, SFDVKD. This CDR3 spans 12 amino acids. The CDR3 nucleotides are TGTGCCACCAGTGGTACAGTCGGGGAGCTGTTTTTT. It codes for CATSGTVGELFF.

J is TRBJ1-1 and V is TRBV3-1 (or the pseudogene TRBV3-2), with D maybe TRBD1 (5 bases). CDR3 length: 14 amino acids. Germline V gene sequence: CDR1 LGHDT, CDR2 YNNKEL (reference sequence). V was trimmed by 4 bases and J by 5 bases, leaving 14 bases between them. CDR3 sequence (DNA): TGTGCCAGCAGCCCGGGACCTCGGGGGACTGAAGCTTTCTTT. This encodes CASSPGPRGTEAFF.

The chain uses TRBV7-8 and TRBJ2-2, with D tentatively TRBD1 (6 bases). CDR1 is SGHVS and CDR2 is FQNEAQ in the germline V gene. The CDR3 has 15 residues. Trimming removed 3 bases at V and 4 bases at J, with 12 bases between. CDR3 in amino acids: CASSFRQEVTGELFF. The CDR3 nucleotides read TGTGCCAGCAGCTTCCGACAGGAGGTCACCGGGGAGCTGTTTTTT. Complete variable domain (other parts from reference TRBV7-8 and TRBJ2-2): GAGVSQSPRYKVAKRGQDVALRCDPISGHVSLFWYQQALGQGPEFLTYFQNEAQLDKSGLPSDRFFAERPEGSVSTLKIQRTQQEDSAVYLCASSFRQEVTGELFFGEGSRLTVL.

V and J are TRBV2 and TRBJ2-2; possible D gene TRBD1, 5 bases. Germline CDR1 reads SNHLY; CDR2 reads FYNNEI. The CDR3 contains 13 residues. Trimming stripped 6 bases from V and 7 bases from J, with 12 bases between. The CDR3 nucleotides read TGTGCCAGCAGCAAGGACACGGGCGGGGAGCTGTTTTTT. It yields the protein CASSKDTGGELFF.

The chain couples TRBV27 to TRBJ1-1; 11 bases are a match to TRBD1. The J segment lost 5 bases and the V segment lost 8 bases, leaving 10 bases of the junction unmatched. CDR3 size: 15 residues. Germline CDR1 is MNHEY and CDR2 is SMNVEV (reference sequence). The CDR3: CASRNLGTGGTEAFF. The CDR3 DNA sequence: TGTGCCAGCCGGAATTTAGGGACAGGGGGGACTGAAGCTTTCTTT.

V usage is TRBV3-1 (or the pseudogene TRBV3-2) and J usage is TRBJ1-6; no clear D. Germline V gene sequence: CDR1 LGHDT, CDR2 YNNKEL (reference sequence). The CDR3 spans 15 residues. Trimming stripped 5 bases from V and 7 bases from J, with 15 bases between. CDR3 residues: CASSSRALGNSPLHF. The CDR3, as DNA: TGTGCCAGCAGCTCGAGGGCCCTCGGGAATTCACCCCTCCACTTT.

The rearrangement uses TRBV7-2 and TRBJ1-5; D might be TRBD1 (5 bases). The CDR3 runs 15 residues. The V end lost 2 bases, the J end lost 2 bases, and 10 bases lay between the germline ends. Germline CDR1 is SGHTA and CDR2 is FQGNSA. The DNA of the CDR3 is TGTGCCAGCAGCTTAAGCGGGGGGGGCAATCAGCCCCAGCATTTT. This codes for CASSLSGGGNQPQHF.

J is TRBJ1-1 and V is TRBV6-2 or TRBV6-3, with D possibly being TRBD1 (5 bases). V was pared by 6 bases and J by 0 bases, with 11 bases between. The CDR3 has 14 amino acids. Looked up from germline, CDR1 is MNHEY and CDR2 is SVGEGT. The CDR3 coding sequence is TGTGCCAGCAGCCCCCGGGGGGTGAACACTGAAGCTTTCTTT. This translates into CASSPRGVNTEAFF.